There are many counts of the clone carrying this T cell receptor beta chain. Its antigen is still unknown. The CDR3 contains 15 residues. The germline gives CDR1 LNHDA, CDR2 SQIVND (reference sequence). V was pared by 3 bases and J by 7 bases, with 7 bases of the junction left unmatched. The sample is drawn from a study of T cells in Graves' hyperthyroidism and ophthalmopathy. A patient was excluded if there was uncontrolled infection, other autoimmune disease, pregnancy or lactation. Together with thyroid ultrasound, orbital computed tomography, serum thyroxine and TRAb, clinical symptoms were used for diagnoses. RNA transcripts served as the template for amplifying TCR beta CDR3 regions. The TCR CDR3 first-round RT-PCR relied on the HTBI primer set. TCRdb processed the multiplex PCR reads anew with MiXCR; each CDR3 protein has one entry. Of a few hundred thousand distinct CDR3 sequences listed, 46% are singletons.

Study-wide results and limits: Peripheral blood also featured most of the thyroid clonotypes expanded above 0.001.

V gene TRBV19 combines with J gene TRBJ2-7; 12 nucleotides align to TRBD2. The receptor's source is an adult woman with Graves' disease, either hyperthyroidism or ophthalmopathy (not recorded which). Material: peripheral blood or thyroid tissue (not recorded which). The CDR3 protein is CASSIGMLAGGEQYF. CDR3 nucleotides: TGTGCCAGTAGTATTGGAATGCTAGCGGGAGGGGAGCAGTACTTC.